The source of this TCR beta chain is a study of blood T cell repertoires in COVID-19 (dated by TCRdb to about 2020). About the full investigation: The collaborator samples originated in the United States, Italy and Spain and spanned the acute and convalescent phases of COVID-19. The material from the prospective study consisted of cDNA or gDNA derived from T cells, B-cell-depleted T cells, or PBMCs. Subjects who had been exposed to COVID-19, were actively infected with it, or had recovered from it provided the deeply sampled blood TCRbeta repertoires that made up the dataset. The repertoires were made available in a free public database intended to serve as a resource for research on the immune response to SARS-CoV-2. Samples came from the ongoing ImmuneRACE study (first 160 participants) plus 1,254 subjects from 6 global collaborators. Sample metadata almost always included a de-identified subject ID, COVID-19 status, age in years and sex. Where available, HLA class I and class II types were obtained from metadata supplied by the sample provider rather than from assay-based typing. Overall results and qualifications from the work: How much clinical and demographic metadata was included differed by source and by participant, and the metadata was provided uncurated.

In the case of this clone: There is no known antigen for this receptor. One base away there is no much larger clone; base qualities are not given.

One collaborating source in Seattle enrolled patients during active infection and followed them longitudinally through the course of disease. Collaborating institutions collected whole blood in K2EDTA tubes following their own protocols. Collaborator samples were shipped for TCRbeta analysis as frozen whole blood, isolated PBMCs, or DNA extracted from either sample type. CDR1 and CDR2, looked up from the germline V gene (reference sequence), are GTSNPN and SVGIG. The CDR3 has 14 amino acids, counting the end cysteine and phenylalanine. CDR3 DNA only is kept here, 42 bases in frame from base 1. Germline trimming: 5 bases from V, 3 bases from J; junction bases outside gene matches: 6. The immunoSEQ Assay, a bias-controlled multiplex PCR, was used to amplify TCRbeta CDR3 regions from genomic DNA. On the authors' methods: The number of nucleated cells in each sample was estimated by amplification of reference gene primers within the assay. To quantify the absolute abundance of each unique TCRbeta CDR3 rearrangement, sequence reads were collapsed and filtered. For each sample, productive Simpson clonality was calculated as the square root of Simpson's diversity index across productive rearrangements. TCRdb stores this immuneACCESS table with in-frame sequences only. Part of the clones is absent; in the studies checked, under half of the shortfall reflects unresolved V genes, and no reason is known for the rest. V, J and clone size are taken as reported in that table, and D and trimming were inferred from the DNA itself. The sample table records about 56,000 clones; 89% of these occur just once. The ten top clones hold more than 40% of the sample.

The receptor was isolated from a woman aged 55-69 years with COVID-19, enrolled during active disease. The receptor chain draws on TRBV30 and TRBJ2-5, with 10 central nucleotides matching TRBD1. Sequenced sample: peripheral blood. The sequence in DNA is TGTGCCTGGTCCCACGGACAGGGGGAAGAGACCCAGTACTTC. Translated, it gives CAWSHGQGEETQYF.